This TCR beta chain stems from a study of cytomegalovirus exposure and HLA in healthy donors. The donors were part of the roughly 110-subject validation cohort, which stood apart from the 666-subject first cohort. Note on this clone: Its antigen is currently unknown.

Trimming removed 5 bases from V and 4 bases from J; junction bases left unmatched: 7. This CDR3 is 16 amino acids long. Germline-derived CDR1 and CDR2 are SGHAT and FQNNGV. Only in-frame clones appear in the TCRdb table, and some are missing; sequencing was by immunoSEQ multiplex PCR. The sample records about 260,000 clones, roughly 91% being singletons. Study conclusions and caveats: Associated with cytomegalovirus, according to the listing, were some 180 TCR beta chains. In vitro checks showed that a few CMV-associated chains really do target CMV antigens. The classifier was said to identify cytomegalovirus status with high specificity and sensitivity.

The sequenced material came from PBMCs. This receptor was taken from a woman aged 25 to 39 in good health and CMV-seronegative. This chain joins TRBV11-2 and TRBJ2-2, with 10 positions matching TRBD2. CDR3 protein: CASSMLAGDGTGELFF. The CDR3 region has the DNA TGTGCCAGCAGCATGCTAGCGGGAGACGGCACCGGGGAGCTGTTTTTT.